The 29 T cell receptor beta chains listed next were all sequenced from one sample in a study of molecular identifiers for immune sequencing clone quantification. MiXCR, run by TCRdb on the PCR reads, gives a single entry per CDR3 protein. The sample has around 2,500 distinct CDR3 sequences; about 24% are singletons. Material: naive CD8+ T cells from blood, with Jurkat cell RNA spiked in. Subset given: FACS-sorted CD8+CD4-CCR7+CD45RA+ naive T cells. All receptors derive from a human donor in good health. Some libraries in this study had Jurkat cell RNA spiked in.

This clonotype is labeled as large. V and J are TRBV5-1 and TRBJ1-1, with D hard to call. Trimming pared 4 bases from V and 3 bases from J, leaving 16 bases between. CDR1 and CDR2 (germline): SGHRS, YFSETQ. This CDR3 comprises 15 residues. The CDR3 DNA follows: TGCGCCAGCAGCCCGTCAACGAAAGATTACACTGAAGCTTTCTTT. Translation: CASSPSTKDYTEAFF.

The V and J genes are TRBV20-1 and TRBJ2-3; TRBD2 aligns across 7 bases. The CDR3 runs 16 residues. The V and J ends lost 3 bases and 1 base, in that order; junction bases with no gene match: 10. The germline gives CDR1 DFQATT, CDR2 SNEGSKA (reference sequence). CDR3 coding DNA: TGCAGTGCTAGGGAGAGACTAGCCCACCGCACAGATACGCAGTATTTT. The encoded protein is CSARERLAHRTDTQYF.

This clonotype rates as large. The rearrangement links TRBV6-1 to TRBJ2-7; D might be TRBD1 or TRBD2, each matching 5 bases. Looked up from germline, CDR1 is MNHNS and CDR2 is SASEGT. The CDR3 is 16 amino acids. Trimming removed 6 bases from V and 4 bases from J, with 22 bases in between. The CDR3 DNA reads TGTGCCAGCAGGACCGACTGGGGGTACAGCGAGTACGAGCAGTACTTC. Its translation is CASRTDWGYSEYEQYF.

As to this clonotype: One junction end disagrees with the germline gene, perhaps due to a read error. The rearrangement links TRBV29-1 to TRBJ1-5, with TRBD1 identical over 7 bases. CDR3 length equals 12 residues. In germline, CDR1 is SQVTM, CDR2 ANQGSEA. The CDR3 DNA sequence: TGCGGATCAGGGGGAGGAAATCAGACCCAGCATTTT. Protein sequence: CGSGGGNQTQHF.

Details on this clonotype: One base away lies a much larger clone, so this may be a sequencing read error. The genes are TRBV7-9 and TRBJ2-3; D is unresolved. Germline CDR1 and CDR2: SEHNR and FQNEAQ (reference sequence). The V and J ends lost 3 bases and 4 bases respectively, with 8 bases between them. The CDR3 loop spans 13 amino acids. CDR3 amino acids: CASSFDGADTQYF. The CDR3 coding sequence is TGTGCCAGCAGCTTTGATGGAGCAGATACGCAGTATTTT.

This clonotype is medium-sized (0.01 to 0.1%) within its sample. This chain connects TRBV2 to TRBJ2-7, with D uncertain. V lost 3 bases and J 5 bases, leaving 17 bases between the germline ends. This CDR3 contains 15 residues. CDR1 is SNHLY, CDR2 FYNNEI, per germline. The CDR3 bases are TGTGCCAGCAGTGAGGTGGGGAAACCTAGGGACGAGCAGTACTTC. Translated, it gives CASSEVGKPRDEQYF.

This clonotype is categorized as medium-sized (0.01 to 0.1%). V is TRBV2 and J is TRBJ2-7; no definite D call. The CDR3 covers 13 residues. The ends were cut back, 1 base at V and 3 bases at J, with 7 bases in the middle. Germline loops: CDR1 SNHLY, CDR2 FYNNEI. The CDR3 nucleotides are TGTGCCAGCAGTGAAGGAAGTGGCTACGAGCAGTACTTC. Amino acids: CASSEGSGYEQYF.

The CDR3 protein is CASSVRGLYNEQFF. The DNA for the CDR3 is TGCGCCAGCAGCGTCAGGGGGCTGTACAATGAGCAGTTCTTC. V and J are TRBV4-1 and TRBJ2-1, with 8 bases lining up with TRBD1. The CDR3 runs 14 residues. Germline CDR1 and CDR2: MGHRA and YSYEKL. With V trimmed by 5 bases and J by 4 bases, 4 bases remained unmatched.

The rearrangement uses TRBV21-1 and TRBJ2-1; the table gives TRBD2 as D, unverified against the DNA. TRBV21-1 is a listed pseudogene. The CDR3 sequence is 19 residues long. The CDR3 coding sequence is TGTGCCAGCAGCAAAGGAACAGGGGAGGGCTTACCTACGAACAATGAGCAGTTCTTC. This encodes CASSKGTGEGLPTNNEQFF.

J is TRBJ2-1 and V is TRBV15, with TRBD2 identical over 8 bases. This CDR3 is 15 amino acids long. Germline values: CDR1 LNHNV, CDR2 YYDKDF (reference sequence). V shed 6 bases, J shed 8 bases, and the junction held 12 bases outside the gene matches. The CDR3 DNA follows: TGTGCCACCAGGGACTGGAGCGGGAGCTTTGATGAGCAGTTCTTC. Amino acids: CATRDWSGSFDEQFF.

This clonotype was counted a few times. V and J are TRBV5-6 and TRBJ2-3, with 8 bases that match TRBD2. Germline CDR1 SGHDT, CDR2 YYEEEE. Trimming took 4 bases from V and 2 from J; bases not matched to a gene: 12. The CDR3 runs 17 residues. CDR3: CASSKLAGMTHTDTQYF. The CDR3 DNA follows: TGTGCCAGCAGCAAGCTAGCGGGCATGACTCACACAGATACGCAGTATTTT.

This clonotype is medium-sized in the sample. The genes are TRBV29-1 and TRBJ2-1, with TRBD2 matching over 7 bases. The germline V gene has CDR1 SQVTM and CDR2 ANQGSEA. The CDR3 is 14 amino acids. V dropped 0 bases and J dropped 3; count of bases not matched to a gene: 2. CDR3 amino acids: CSVEDPGGYNEQFF. CDR3 bases: TGCAGCGTTGAAGATCCGGGAGGCTACAATGAGCAGTTCTTC.

V usage is TRBV4-3 and J usage is TRBJ2-5; 10 bases agree with TRBD2. V trimming: 2 bases; J trimming: 0 bases; junction bases outside the gene matches: 6. This CDR3 has 17 residues. Germline assignment: CDR1 LGHNA and CDR2 YSLEER. The CDR3 DNA reads as TGCGCCAGCAGCCAAAAAAAGACTAGCGGGTACCAAGAGACCCAGTACTTC. Its protein is CASSQKKTSGYQETQYF.

This clonotype showed up just a few times. The chain carries TRBV20-1 and TRBJ2-7; TRBD2 might be the D (6 bases). Germline V CDR1 and CDR2: DFQATT, SNEGSKA (reference sequence). V lost 8 bases and J lost 1, with 15 bases in between. This CDR3 is built from 13 residues. CDR3 protein: CSLLTRRSYEQYF. CDR3 nucleotide sequence: TGCAGTCTCTTGACTAGGCGATCCTACGAGCAGTACTTC.

The CDR3 reads CSVLRLGLQETQYF. The CDR3 coding sequence is TGCAGCGTGCTACGACTAGGCCTCCAAGAGACCCAGTACTTC. The J gene is TRBJ2-5, the V gene TRBV29-1, with D tentatively TRBD2 (6 bases). The germline V and J ends were trimmed by 6 bases and 1 base, with 15 bases remaining between them. The CDR3 runs 14 residues. From germline, CDR1 is SQVTM and CDR2 ANQGSEA.

This clonotype is large by share. The rearrangement uses TRBV7-8 and TRBJ2-1, with 8 nucleotides matching TRBD2. Germline V gene data show CDR1 as SGHVS and CDR2 as FQNEAQ. The V segment lost 1 base and the J segment 5 bases; nucleotides outside the gene matches: 4. The CDR3 consists of 15 residues. This chain's CDR3 is CASSLEIAGNNEQFF. CDR3 DNA sequence: TGTGCCAGCAGCTTAGAAATAGCGGGAAACAATGAGCAGTTCTTC. The entire variable domain, with the rest obtained from reference TRBV7-8 and TRBJ2-1, is as follows: GAGVSQSPRYKVAKRGQDVALRCDPISGHVSLFWYQQALGQGPEFLTYFQNEAQLDKSGLPSDRFFAERPEGSVSTLKIQRTQQEDSAVYLCASSLEIAGNNEQFFGPGTRLTVL.

This clonotype is medium-sized. This chain connects TRBV4-3 to TRBJ1-2; no reliable D call. This CDR3 is built from 15 residues. Germline V gene lookup returns CDR1 LGHNA and CDR2 YSLEER. Trimming took off 3 bases at V and 5 bases at J, with 16 bases between the two ends. The CDR3 sequence: CASSHSPSSPYGYTF. Here the CDR3 DNA reads TGCGCCAGCAGCCATTCTCCCTCCAGCCCGTATGGCTACACCTTC.

This clonotype occurred a few times. The V call is TRBV24-1, the J call TRBJ2-7; the D is unclear. The germline V gene has CDR1 KGHDR and CDR2 SFDVKD. Trimming took 5 bases from V and 4 from J, leaving 8 bases between them. The CDR3 length is 12 residues. Here the CDR3 reads CATSALGYEQYF. In DNA, the CDR3 is TGTGCCACCAGTGCCTTAGGTTACGAGCAGTACTTC.

The J gene is TRBJ2-1, the V gene TRBV9; TRBD2 aligns across 7 bases. Germline assignment: CDR1 SGDLS and CDR2 YYNGEE. V lost 3 bases, J lost 1 base, and 4 bases stayed unmatched. CDR3 length: 15 residues. The CDR3 loop is CASSDAGDSYNEQFF. In nucleotides, the CDR3 is TGTGCCAGCAGCGATGCGGGAGATTCCTACAATGAGCAGTTCTTC.

In the case of this clonotype: Relative to the germline gene, one junction end is altered; a read error may explain this. The gene calls are TRBV9 and TRBJ2-7; D is unclear. The CDR3 sequence is 14 residues long. The V gene's germline CDR1 is SGDLS and CDR2 YYNGEE. The CDR3 nucleotides are TGTGCCGGCAGCGTATTGTCTGACTCCTACGAGCAGTACTTC. Translating gives CAGSVLSDSYEQYF.

This clonotype turned up a few times. The chain combines TRBV9 with TRBJ1-1; D is unclear. The CDR3 extends over 12 amino acids. Germline CDR1 reads SGDLS; CDR2 reads YYNGEE. With 4 bases removed from V and 0 bases from J, the gap between germline ends came to 4 bases. The CDR3 DNA sequence: TGTGCCAGCAGCCCCGTGAACACTGAAGCTTTCTTT. Translated, it gives CASSPVNTEAFF.

By its share, this clonotype is medium-sized (0.01 to 0.1%). This rearrangement joins TRBV28 to TRBJ2-5; D gene ambiguous. The CDR3 consists of 17 residues. The germline CDR1 and CDR2 sequences are MDHEN and SYDVKM. Trimming removed 5 bases at V and 0 bases at J, with 19 bases between. In DNA, the CDR3 is TGTGCCAGCAGTGAGAAAGACGGCCAAAAGTACCAAGAGACCCAGTACTTC. It translates to CASSEKDGQKYQETQYF.

V is TRBV19 and J is TRBJ1-5, with D possibly TRBD1 on 6 matching bases. Germline-derived CDR1 and CDR2 are LNHDA and SQIVND (reference sequence). The CDR3 sequence is 14 residues long. V lost 5 bases and J lost 7, with 15 bases in between. The CDR3 is CASSPGGQGQPQHF. Here the CDR3 DNA reads TGTGCCAGTAGTCCGGGGGGCCAGGGACAGCCCCAGCATTTT. The variable domain in full, with the rest retrieved from reference TRBV19 and TRBJ1-5, is DGGITQSPKYLFRKEGQNVTLSCEQNLNHDAMYWYRQDPGQGLRLIYYSQIVNDFQKGDIAEGYSVSREKKESFPLTVTSAQKNPTAFYLCASSPGGQGQPQHFGDGTRLSIL.

This clonotype occurred a few times. The V call is TRBV28, the J call TRBJ2-7; D perhaps matches TRBD1 (5 bases). The CDR3 loop spans 13 amino acids. Germline V gene data show CDR1 as MDHEN and CDR2 as SYDVKM. V lost 4 bases, J lost 3 bases, and 10 bases lay in between. CDR3 region: CASSWGLFYEQYF. In nucleotides, the CDR3 is TGTGCCAGCAGTTGGGGCTTATTCTACGAGCAGTACTTC.

By proportion, this clonotype is medium-sized. The chain carries TRBV7-6 and TRBJ2-5, with D unclear. This CDR3 has 11 residues. Trimming took off 7 bases at V and 5 bases at J, with 8 bases between the two ends. CDR1 is SGHVS, CDR2 FNYEAQ, per germline. Here the CDR3 reads CASTTWETQYF. CDR3 coding DNA: TGTGCCAGCACCACTTGGGAGACCCAGTACTTC.

Note on this clonotype: A much larger clonotype is one base distant, so this may be a read error. The CDR3 sequence is CASSLGSLGTTDTQHF. The CDR3 bases are TGTGCCAGCAGTTTAGGGTCGTTGGGGACCACAGATACGCAGCATTTT. The chain carries TRBV28 and TRBJ2-3; possible D gene TRBD1, 5 bases. Near its end, the DNA agrees better with TRBJ1-5, so the J call may be wrong. This CDR3 region has 16 residues. Germline assignment: CDR1 MDHEN and CDR2 SYDVKM.

This clonotype counts as medium-sized. The chain combines TRBV14 with TRBJ2-1; D unresolved. Trimming removed 2 bases from V and 8 bases from J, with 19 bases in between. This CDR3 comprises 16 residues. CDR1 is SGHDN and CDR2 is FVKESK in the germline V gene. CDR3 loop: CASSQRPSLRFDEQFF. DNA of the CDR3: TGTGCCAGCAGCCAACGGCCTTCACTCCGATTCGATGAGCAGTTCTTC. Combining the CDR3 with reference TRBV14 and TRBJ2-1 gives the whole variable domain EAGVTQFPSHSVIEKGQTVTLRCDPISGHDNLYWYRRVMGKEIKFLLHFVKESKQDESGMPNNRFLAERTGGTYSTLKVQPAELEDSGVYFCASSQRPSLRFDEQFFGPGTRLTVL.

Judged by abundance, this clonotype is medium-sized (0.01 to 0.1%). The chain joins TRBV7-8 to TRBJ2-2, with TRBD2 identical over 7 bases. Germline V gives CDR1 SGHVS, CDR2 FQNEAQ. This CDR3 has 12 residues. V gave up 9 bases and J gave up 5 bases; unmatched junction bases: 3. CDR3 nucleotides: TGTGCCAGTGGGGGGGGGACCGGGGAGCTGTTTTTT. The encoded protein is CASGGGTGELFF.

This clonotype is classed as medium-sized. The chain carries TRBV15 and TRBJ2-5; weak D call: TRBD2 (5 bases). The V gene's germline CDR1 is LNHNV and CDR2 YYDKDF (reference sequence). This CDR3 is built from 14 residues. Trimming took 3 bases from V and 2 from J, leaving 10 bases between them. The CDR3 DNA follows: TGTGCCACCAGCAGTCGGACGGGACAAGAGACCCAGTACTTC. It specifies CATSSRTGQETQYF.